Sequencing of this T cell receptor beta chain was carried out in a study of blood T cell repertoires in COVID-19. In the study overall: T cells, B-cell-depleted T cells, or PBMCs supplied cDNA or gDNA.

Profiled with immunoSEQ multiplex PCR; TCRdb holds only in-frame clones, not every one. The sample comprises about 150,000 clones, roughly 82% of which are singletons, and under 2.5% rests with the top ten. Germline CDR1 is SGHNT and CDR2 is YYREEE (reference sequence). V lost 1 base, J lost 0 bases, and 9 bases stayed unmatched. CDR3 size: 19 residues. Sequencing was carried out using peripheral blood. The J gene is TRBJ1-4, the V gene TRBV5-4; 10 nucleotides align to TRBD1. The source of this sequence is a man aged 70 or older with acute or convalescent COVID-19. CDR3 region: CASSLLHGTGVPTNEKLFF. The CDR3 nucleotides are TGTGCCAGCAGCTTGCTTCACGGGACAGGGGTTCCAACTAATGAAAAACTGTTTTTT.